Listed below are T cell receptor beta chains from one sample, sequenced in a study of identical twins. Each CDR3 protein is one row after TCRdb ran MiXCR on the 5' RACE reads. Counted here are 450,000 or so distinct CDR3 sequences, approximately 15% occurring once; the ten biggest clones make up around 0.48%. A further study also used this sample, focusing on yellow fever vaccine responses in identical twins.

The specimen sequenced was CD4+ T cells sorted from blood. The receptor source for this set is a woman under 30 in good health. Both conserved end residues are part of each CDR3. The D gene is left open where the match is weak. Clone sizes are given selectively: once, few, many, or a class where the clone is expanded.

j_call: TRBJ2-1
v_call: TRBV28
d_call: -
clone_size: -
cdr3_nt: TGTGCCAGCAGTACTTCACAGAGCTCCTACAATGAGCAGTTCTTC
cdr3_aa: CASSTSQSSYNEQFF

j_call: TRBJ2-7
v_call: TRBV7-2
d_call: -
clone_size: -
cdr3_nt: TGTGCCAGCAGCCAAACCCACGAGCAGTACTTC
cdr3_aa: CASSQTHEQYF

j_call: TRBJ2-7
v_call: TRBV6-2/TRBV6-3
d_call: -
clone_size: -
cdr3_nt: TGTGCCAGCAGTTACCCAGGGTTCTACGAGCAGTACTTC
cdr3_aa: CASSYPGFYEQYF

j_call: TRBJ2-3
v_call: TRBV4-3
d_call: TRBD2
clone_size: -
cdr3_nt: TGCGCCAGCAGCCCGGGAGGGCCCGGAGATACGCAGTATTTT
cdr3_aa: CASSPGGPGDTQYF

j_call: TRBJ2-2
v_call: TRBV3-1
d_call: -
clone_size: few
cdr3_nt: TGTGCCAGCAGCCATTCAGGGACCGCGAACACCGGGGAGCTGTTTTTT
cdr3_aa: CASSHSGTANTGELFF

j_call: TRBJ2-2
v_call: TRBV6-1
d_call: TRBD1
clone_size: -
cdr3_nt: TGTGCCAGCAGAAAGGGGGCAACCGGGGAGCTGTTTTTT
cdr3_aa: CASRKGATGELFF

j_call: TRBJ1-1
v_call: TRBV10-3
d_call: -
clone_size: -
cdr3_nt: TGTGCCACCATGCATGCCAACACTGAAGCTTTCTTT
cdr3_aa: CATMHANTEAFF

j_call: TRBJ2-3
v_call: TRBV5-1
d_call: TRBD2
clone_size: -
cdr3_nt: TGCGCCAGCAGCTTGGAGCGGGACGGCACAGATACGCAGTATTTT
cdr3_aa: CASSLERDGTDTQYF

j_call: TRBJ2-7
v_call: TRBV10-3
d_call: -
clone_size: -
cdr3_nt: TGTGCCATCAGTGAGGGCAGGGGCTACGAGCAGTACTTC
cdr3_aa: CAISEGRGYEQYF

j_call: TRBJ1-2
v_call: TRBV7-8
d_call: -
clone_size: few
cdr3_nt: TGTGCCAGCAGCTTAGTACAGCTCAACTATGGCTACACCTTC
cdr3_aa: CASSLVQLNYGYTF

j_call: TRBJ2-3
v_call: TRBV5-1
d_call: -
clone_size: few
cdr3_nt: TGCGCCAGCAGCTTGGGGAATCGGGGGGCTACCACAGATACGCAGTATTTT
cdr3_aa: CASSLGNRGATTDTQYF

j_call: TRBJ2-5
v_call: TRBV7-2
d_call: -
clone_size: -
cdr3_nt: TGTGCCAGCAGCATGTACCAAGAGACCCAGTACTTC
cdr3_aa: CASSMYQETQYF

j_call: TRBJ1-5
v_call: TRBV6-1
d_call: -
clone_size: -
cdr3_nt: TGTGCCAGCAGCCAACAGGGTTTGAGCAATCAGCCCCAGCATTTT
cdr3_aa: CASSQQGLSNQPQHF

j_call: TRBJ2-1
v_call: TRBV11-2
d_call: -
clone_size: -
cdr3_nt: TGTGCCAGCAGCTTAGAGGGAGTTGGGGTCTACAATGAGCAGTTCTTC
cdr3_aa: CASSLEGVGVYNEQFF

j_call: TRBJ2-7
v_call: TRBV12-3/TRBV12-4
d_call: TRBD2
clone_size: many
cdr3_nt: TGTGCCAGCAGTTTGGGACTAGAAGGCGAGCAGTACTTC
cdr3_aa: CASSLGLEGEQYF

j_call: TRBJ1-5
v_call: TRBV2
d_call: TRBD1
clone_size: -
cdr3_nt: TGTGCCAGCACCGGGGACAGTGGACGAAATCAGCCCCAGCATTTT
cdr3_aa: CASTGDSGRNQPQHF

j_call: TRBJ2-7
v_call: TRBV28
d_call: TRBD2
clone_size: -
cdr3_nt: TGTGCCAGCAGTTTAACGGGAGGAATCTACGAGCAGTACTTC
cdr3_aa: CASSLTGGIYEQYF

j_call: TRBJ2-1
v_call: TRBV10-3
d_call: TRBD2
clone_size: many
cdr3_nt: TGTGCCATCAGTGAGGGGGGCGGGAGGAAGGACTACAATGAGCAGTTCTTC
cdr3_aa: CAISEGGGRKDYNEQFF

j_call: TRBJ1-1
v_call: TRBV12-3/TRBV12-4
d_call: -
clone_size: -
cdr3_nt: TGTGCCAGCAGTTTTGGCCAGGCGACTGAAGCTTTCTTT
cdr3_aa: CASSFGQATEAFF

j_call: TRBJ2-5
v_call: TRBV12-3/TRBV12-4
d_call: TRBD1
clone_size: few
cdr3_nt: TGTGCCAGCAGTTTAGTGGGACAGTCGGAGACCCAGTACTTC
cdr3_aa: CASSLVGQSETQYF

j_call: TRBJ2-1
v_call: TRBV20-1
d_call: -
clone_size: -
cdr3_nt: TGCAGTGCTAGAGATAGGGTGGGGCAGAGCTCCTACAATGAGCAGTTCTTC
cdr3_aa: CSARDRVGQSSYNEQFF

j_call: TRBJ2-1
v_call: TRBV5-1
d_call: TRBD1
clone_size: few
cdr3_nt: TGCGCCAGCAGCGGACCGGGACAGACAACTACTAACAATGAGCAGTTCTTC
cdr3_aa: CASSGPGQTTTNNEQFF